What follows is one T cell receptor (beta chain) and its context. This specimen comes from a study of blood T cell repertoires in COVID-19. The method was immunoSEQ multiplex PCR; TCRdb's version includes in-frame clones alone and lacks a portion of them. The sample holds under 450,000 clones, approximately 88% seen once. The germline CDR1 and CDR2 sequences are MNHNS and SASEGT. V was trimmed by 3 bases and J by 3 bases, leaving 8 bases between them. This CDR3 is built from 13 residues. This chain uses TRBV6-1 with TRBJ1-1, with D uncertain. The origin of this receptor is a woman in her fifties or sixties with COVID-19, enrolled during active disease. The material sequenced was peripheral blood. CDR3 protein: CASSEGPYTEAFF. In nucleotides, the CDR3 is TGTGCCAGCAGTGAGGGCCCCTACACTGAAGCTTTCTTT.